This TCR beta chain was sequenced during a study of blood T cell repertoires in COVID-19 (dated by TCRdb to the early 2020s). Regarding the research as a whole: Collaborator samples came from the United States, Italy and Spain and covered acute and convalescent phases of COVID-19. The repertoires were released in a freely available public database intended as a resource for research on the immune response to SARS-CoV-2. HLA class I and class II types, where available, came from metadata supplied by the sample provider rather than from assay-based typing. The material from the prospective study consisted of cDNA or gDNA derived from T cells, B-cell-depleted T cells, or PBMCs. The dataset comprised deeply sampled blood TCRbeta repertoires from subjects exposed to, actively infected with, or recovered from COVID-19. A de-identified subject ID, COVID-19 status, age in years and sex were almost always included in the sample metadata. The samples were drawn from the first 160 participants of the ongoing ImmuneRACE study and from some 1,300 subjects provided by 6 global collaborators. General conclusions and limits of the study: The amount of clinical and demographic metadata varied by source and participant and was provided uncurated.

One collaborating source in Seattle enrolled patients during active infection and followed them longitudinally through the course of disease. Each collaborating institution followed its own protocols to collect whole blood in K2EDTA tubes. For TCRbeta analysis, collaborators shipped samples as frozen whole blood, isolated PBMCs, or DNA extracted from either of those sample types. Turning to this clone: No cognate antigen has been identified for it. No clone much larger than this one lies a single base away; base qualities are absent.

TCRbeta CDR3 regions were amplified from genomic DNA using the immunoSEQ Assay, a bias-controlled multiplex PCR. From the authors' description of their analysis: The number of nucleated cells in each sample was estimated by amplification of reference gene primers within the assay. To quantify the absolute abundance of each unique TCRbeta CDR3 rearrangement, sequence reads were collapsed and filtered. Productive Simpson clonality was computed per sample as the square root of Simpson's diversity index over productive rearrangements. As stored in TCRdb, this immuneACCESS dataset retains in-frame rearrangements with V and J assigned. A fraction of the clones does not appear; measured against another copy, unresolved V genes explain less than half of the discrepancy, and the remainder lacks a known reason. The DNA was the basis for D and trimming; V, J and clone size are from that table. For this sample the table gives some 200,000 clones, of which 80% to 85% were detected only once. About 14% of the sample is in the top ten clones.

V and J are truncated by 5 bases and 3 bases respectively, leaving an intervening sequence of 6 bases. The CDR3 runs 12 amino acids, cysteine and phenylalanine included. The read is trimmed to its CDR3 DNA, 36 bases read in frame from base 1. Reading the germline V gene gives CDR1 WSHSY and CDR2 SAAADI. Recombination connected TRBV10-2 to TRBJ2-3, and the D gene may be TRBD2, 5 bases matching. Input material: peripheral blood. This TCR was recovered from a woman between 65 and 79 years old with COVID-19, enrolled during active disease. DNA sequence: TGCGCCAGCAGTCGCGGGACAGATACGCAGTATTTT. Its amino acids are CASSRGTDTQYF.